This entry describes one TCR beta chain. The target antigen is unknown. Some clones are missing from TCRdb's copy, which holds only in-frame ones; the method was immunoSEQ multiplex PCR. The sample lists roughly 100,000 clones, 92% seen once, with about 0.073% in the top ten. The data originate from a study of graft-versus-host responses after intestinal transplantation. Overall study: Each of the recipients got a multivisceral, liver-intestinal, or isolated intestinal transplant. Study-level findings and limits: GvH clones detected in recipient marrow included some appearing first in ileum or blood.

Germline-derived CDR1 and CDR2 are MNHEY and SMNVEV (reference sequence). This CDR3 comprises 16 residues. The ends lost 3 bases at V and 3 bases at J; junction bases unmatched: 9. Here the sequenced sample was unstimulated CD8+ T cells sorted from spleen or lymph node cells, taken before transplant. The source of this sequence is a human donor who was the organ donor for an intestinal transplant. The chain couples TRBV27 to TRBJ1-2; TRBD1 matches at 8 bases. The CDR3 DNA follows: TGTGCCAGCAGTTTTTTCCCCCTACAGGGGGACTATGGCTACACCTTC. Protein product: CASSFFPLQGDYGYTF.